A selection of T cell receptor beta chains follows, all from one sample in a study of cytomegalovirus exposure and HLA in healthy donors. The protocol was immunoSEQ multiplex PCR, while the TCRdb copy is restricted to in-frame clones and leaves out a portion. The table records about 120,000 clones, 70% to 80% of them present only once. Sequencing input: PBMCs. The receptors come from a woman in her forties in good health and CMV-seropositive. Each CDR3 is given without its conserved first and last residue. Clone sizes are given selectively: once, few, many, or a class where the clone is expanded.

TRBV7-9	TRBJ1-1	-	ASSLGHPNTEAF
TRBV5-1	TRBJ1-5	-	ASILSGLSGQPQH
TRBV5-5	TRBJ2-7	-	ASSLLGDLAYEQY
TRBV6-6	TRBJ2-7	-	ASSYPRDREAYEQY
TRBV11-2	TRBJ1-5	-	ASSLDGQPQH
TRBV4-2	TRBJ2-7	-	ASSQAPSGYEQY
TRBV9	TRBJ2-3	-	ASSARPDRSTDTQY
TRBV6-6	TRBJ2-7	-	ASSSLIQPYEQY
TRBV18	TRBJ1-1	-	ASSPRGGENTEAF
TRBV7-8	TRBJ2-7	-	ASSLEREEY
TRBV1	TRBJ2-3	few	TSSQAGGWDTQY
TRBV6-5	TRBJ2-7	-	ASRLGRTGDYEQY
TRBV18	TRBJ2-7	-	ASSPLSLYEQY
TRBV5-6	TRBJ1-2	-	ASSEQGRFEGYT
TRBV5-1	TRBJ1-1	-	ASRQWDRGLSEAF
TRBV30	TRBJ2-5	-	AWAGDSQETQY
TRBV7-8	TRBJ2-7	-	ASSLEPGQTAYEQY
TRBV9	TRBJ1-5	-	ASSWGDSNQPQH
TRBV7-8	TRBJ1-3	-	ASSLGTGRGYIY
TRBV5-3	TRBJ1-3	once	ARSLRGRWDPGNTIY
TRBV6-1	TRBJ1-5	-	ASSLATGGDQPQH
TRBV18	TRBJ1-5	-	ASSLAVSQNQPQH
TRBV5-4	TRBJ1-6	-	ASSVDSSPLH
TRBV10-3	TRBJ2-6	-	AISGPSGGRSGANVLT
TRBV9	TRBJ1-3	few	ASSYTHDSGNTIY
TRBV7-8	TRBJ1-5	-	ASSLGQGVNQPQH
TRBV7-6	TRBJ1-6	-	ASSLAGGQYNSPLH
TRBV21-1	TRBJ2-7	few	ASSVGFPGQGAYEQY
TRBV10-3	TRBJ2-1	-	AATRDRDNNEQF
TRBV6-5	TRBJ1-2	-	ASSPGGYGYT
TRBV5-1	TRBJ1-3	-	ASSLDLGTSGNTIY
TRBV5-1	TRBJ2-3	-	ASSFAVTSAADTQY
TRBV25-1	TRBJ2-6	once	ASSDRELSGANVLT
TRBV5-1	TRBJ1-6	-	ASSLEPGVNSPLH
TRBV6-6	TRBJ2-1	-	ASSYSSTSGTNEQF
TRBV7-2	TRBJ1-5	-	ASSLRDTRNQPQH
TRBV6-1	-	-	ASSDGQGIPYEQY
TRBV19	TRBJ2-1	-	ASSIPGLANEQF
TRBV2	TRBJ1-1	-	ASSKRRDSVSEAF
TRBV4-1	TRBJ2-3	-	ASSLSGGVTDTQY
TRBV4-1	TRBJ1-3	-	ASSQDFGRGLNTIY
TRBV11-1	TRBJ2-3	-	ASSGGQGGDTQY
TRBV5-1	TRBJ2-5	once	ASSPTGARETQY
TRBV7-9	TRBJ2-3	once	ASSLRSGLTDTQY
TRBV30	TRBJ2-5	few	AWSVGRGLRSQY
TRBV6-1	TRBJ1-4	-	AIQTGSNEKLF
TRBV19	TRBJ1-5	-	ASSKTGNQPQH
TRBV30	TRBJ2-3	-	AWTPGTGTDTQY
TRBV4-3	TRBJ2-3	-	ASGRGRDTQY
TRBV4-2	TRBJ2-1	-	ASSQLRTSGLSLSSYNEQF
TRBV16	TRBJ1-1	-	ASSPRQGGLAEAF
TRBV4-1	TRBJ1-3	-	ASSQDVGAYGNTIY
TRBV10-3	TRBJ2-2	-	AIRESGTGPTGELF
TRBV7-3	TRBJ2-2	once	ASSPGLLTGELF
TRBV19	TRBJ1-4	-	ASMGPQGGEKLF